One T cell receptor beta chain is described in this entry. Its antigen is unidentified. Measured with immunoSEQ multiplex PCR; TCRdb has only the in-frame clones, and not every one. The sample comprises about 85,000 clones, about 91% of which are singletons, and 6.5% to 8.5% rests with the top ten. These data originate in a study of graft-versus-host responses after intestinal transplantation. Study at large: Transplantation in recipients was multivisceral, liver-intestinal, or isolated intestinal. Recipients across the board were started on anti-thymocyte globulin induction, then kept on tacrolimus and steroids for around three years. Study conclusions and caveats: Allografts of one patient group, those with graft-donor T cell macrochimerism, had high graft-versus-host to host-versus-graft clonal ratios. Researchers found GvH clones in recipient marrow, and some showed up first in ileum or blood.

The CDR3 sequence is 14 residues long. In germline, CDR1 is MNHEY, CDR2 SMNVEV (reference sequence). V gave up 6 bases and J gave up 8 bases, with 16 bases separating them. This chain uses TRBV27 with TRBJ2-2; the D call may be TRBD1 or TRBD2 (5 bases each). The source is a human donor who was the organ donor for an intestinal transplant. The sequences come from unstimulated CD8+ T cells sorted from spleen or lymph node cells, collected before transplant. CDR3 sequence (DNA): TGTGCCAGCAGCTCGGGACCTTCGTGGGGGGAGCTGTTTTTT. Encoded protein: CASSSGPSWGELFF.